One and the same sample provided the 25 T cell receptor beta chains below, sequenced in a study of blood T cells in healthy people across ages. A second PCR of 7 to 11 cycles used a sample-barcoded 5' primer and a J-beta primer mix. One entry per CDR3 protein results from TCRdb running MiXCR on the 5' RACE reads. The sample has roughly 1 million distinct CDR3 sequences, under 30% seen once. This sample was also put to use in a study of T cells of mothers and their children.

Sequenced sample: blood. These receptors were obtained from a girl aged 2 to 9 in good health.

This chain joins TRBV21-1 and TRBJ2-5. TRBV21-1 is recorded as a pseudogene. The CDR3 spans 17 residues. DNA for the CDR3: TGTGCCAGTCTAAAAGTAATGGCAGAGACAACCAAAGAGACCCAGTACTTC. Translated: CASLKVMAETTKETQYF.

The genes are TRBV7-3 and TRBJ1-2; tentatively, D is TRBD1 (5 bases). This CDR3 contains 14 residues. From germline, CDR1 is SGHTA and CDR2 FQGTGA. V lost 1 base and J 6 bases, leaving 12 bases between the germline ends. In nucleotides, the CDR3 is TGTGCCAGCAGCTTAAACGGGCAGGGCGATGGCTACACCTTC. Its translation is CASSLNGQGDGYTF.

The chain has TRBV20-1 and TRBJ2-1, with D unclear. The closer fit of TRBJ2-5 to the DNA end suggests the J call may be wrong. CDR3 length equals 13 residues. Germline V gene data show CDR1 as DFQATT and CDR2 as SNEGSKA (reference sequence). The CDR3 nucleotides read TGCAGTGCTAGACCCCCGGATAGGGAGACCCAGTACTTC. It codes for CSARPPDRETQYF.

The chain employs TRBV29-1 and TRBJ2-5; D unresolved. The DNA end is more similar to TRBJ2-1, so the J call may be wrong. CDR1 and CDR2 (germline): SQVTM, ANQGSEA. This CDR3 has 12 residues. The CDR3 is CSVAVAGNEQFF. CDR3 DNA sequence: TGCAGCGTTGCAGTAGCAGGCAATGAGCAGTTCTTC.

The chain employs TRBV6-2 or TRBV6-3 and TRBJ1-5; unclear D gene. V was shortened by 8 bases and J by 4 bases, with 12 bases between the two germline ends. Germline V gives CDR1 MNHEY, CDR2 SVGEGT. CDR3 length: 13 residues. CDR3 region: CASFEDLNQPQHF. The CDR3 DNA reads TGTGCCAGCTTCGAGGACCTTAATCAGCCCCAGCATTTT.

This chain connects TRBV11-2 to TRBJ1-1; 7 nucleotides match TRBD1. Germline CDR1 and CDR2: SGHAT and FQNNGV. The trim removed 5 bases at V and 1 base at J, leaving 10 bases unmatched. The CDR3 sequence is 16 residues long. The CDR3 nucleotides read TGTGCCAGCAGCCCCCGCCCGGGACAGCCGAACACTGAAGCTTTCTTT. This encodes CASSPRPGQPNTEAFF.

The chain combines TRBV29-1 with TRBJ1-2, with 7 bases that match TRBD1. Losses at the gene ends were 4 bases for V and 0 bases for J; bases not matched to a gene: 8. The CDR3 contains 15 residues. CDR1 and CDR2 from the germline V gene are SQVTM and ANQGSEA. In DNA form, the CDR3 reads TGCAGCGTTGCGGGGGGGACAGAATCTAACTATGGCTACACCTTC. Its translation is CSVAGGTESNYGYTF.

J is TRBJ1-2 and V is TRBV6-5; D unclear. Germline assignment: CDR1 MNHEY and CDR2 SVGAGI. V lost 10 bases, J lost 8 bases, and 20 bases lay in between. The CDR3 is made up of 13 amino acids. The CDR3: CATRGSSSSGYTF. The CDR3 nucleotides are TGTGCCACCCGCGGCAGTTCCTCCTCCGGCTACACCTTC.

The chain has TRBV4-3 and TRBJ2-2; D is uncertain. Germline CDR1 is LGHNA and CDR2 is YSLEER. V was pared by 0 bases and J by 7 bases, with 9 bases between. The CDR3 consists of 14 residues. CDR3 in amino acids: CASSQDLLSGELFF. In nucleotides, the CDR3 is TGCGCCAGCAGCCAAGATTTGTTAAGCGGGGAGCTGTTTTTT.

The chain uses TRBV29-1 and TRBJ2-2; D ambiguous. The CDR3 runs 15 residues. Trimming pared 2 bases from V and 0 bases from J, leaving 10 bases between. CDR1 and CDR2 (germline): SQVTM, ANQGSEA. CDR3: CSVENPASNTGELFF. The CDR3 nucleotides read TGCAGCGTTGAAAACCCGGCCTCGAACACCGGGGAGCTGTTTTTT.

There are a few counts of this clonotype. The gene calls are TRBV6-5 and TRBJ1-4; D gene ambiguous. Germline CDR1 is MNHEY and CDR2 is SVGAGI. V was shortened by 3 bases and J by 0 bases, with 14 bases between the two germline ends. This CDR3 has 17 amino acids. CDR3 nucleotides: TGTGCCAGCAGTTATTTCGACACCTTTTCAACTAATGAAAAACTGTTTTTT. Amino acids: CASSYFDTFSTNEKLFF.

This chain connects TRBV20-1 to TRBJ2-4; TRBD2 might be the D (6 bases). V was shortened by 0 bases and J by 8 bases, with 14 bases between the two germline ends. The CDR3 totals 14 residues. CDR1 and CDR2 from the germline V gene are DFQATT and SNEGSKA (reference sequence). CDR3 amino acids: CSARDSGEMDIQYF. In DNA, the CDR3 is TGCAGTGCTAGAGATTCGGGGGAAATGGACATTCAGTACTTC.

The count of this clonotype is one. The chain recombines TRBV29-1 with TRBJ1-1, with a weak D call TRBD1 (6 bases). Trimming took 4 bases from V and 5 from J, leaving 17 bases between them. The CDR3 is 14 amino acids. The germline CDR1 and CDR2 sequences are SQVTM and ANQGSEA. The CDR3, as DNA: TGCAGCGTTGCTGCTGGGACACTCGGAACTGAAGCTTTCTTT. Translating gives CSVAAGTLGTEAFF.

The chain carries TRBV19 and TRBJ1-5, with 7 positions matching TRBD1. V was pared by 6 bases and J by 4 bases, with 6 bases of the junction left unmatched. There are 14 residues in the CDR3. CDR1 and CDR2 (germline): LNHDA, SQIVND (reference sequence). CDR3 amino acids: CASSRTGINQPQHF. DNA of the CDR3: TGTGCCAGTAGCCGGACAGGAATAAATCAGCCCCAGCATTTT.

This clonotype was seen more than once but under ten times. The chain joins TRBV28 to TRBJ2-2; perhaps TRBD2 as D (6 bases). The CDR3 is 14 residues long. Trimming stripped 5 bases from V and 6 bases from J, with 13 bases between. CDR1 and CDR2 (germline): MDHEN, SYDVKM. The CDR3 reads CASSLPKRAGELFF. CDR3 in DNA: TGTGCCAGCAGTCTCCCCAAGCGGGCCGGGGAGCTGTTTTTT. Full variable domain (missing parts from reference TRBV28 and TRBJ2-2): DVKVTQSSRYLVKRTGEKVFLECVQDMDHENMFWYRQDPGLGLRLIYFSYDVKMKEKGDIPEGYSVSREKKERFSLILESASTNQTSMYLCASSLPKRAGELFFGEGSRLTVL.

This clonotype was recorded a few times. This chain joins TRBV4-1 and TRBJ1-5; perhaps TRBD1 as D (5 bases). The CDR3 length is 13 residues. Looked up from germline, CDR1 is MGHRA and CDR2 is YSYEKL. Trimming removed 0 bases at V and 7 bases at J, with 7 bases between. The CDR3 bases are TGCGCCAGCAGCCAAGAAAGGGACCAGCCCCAGCATTTT. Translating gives CASSQERDQPQHF.

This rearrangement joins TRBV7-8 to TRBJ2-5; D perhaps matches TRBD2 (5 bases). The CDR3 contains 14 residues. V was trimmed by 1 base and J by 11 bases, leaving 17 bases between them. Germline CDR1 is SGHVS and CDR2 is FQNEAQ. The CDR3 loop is CASSLVEKVGEQYF. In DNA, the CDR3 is TGTGCCAGCAGCTTAGTCGAGAAAGTGGGAGAGCAGTACTTC.

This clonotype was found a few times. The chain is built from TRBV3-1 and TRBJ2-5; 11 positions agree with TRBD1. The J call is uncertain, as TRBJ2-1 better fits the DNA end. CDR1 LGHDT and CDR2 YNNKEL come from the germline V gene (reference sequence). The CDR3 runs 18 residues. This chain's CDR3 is CASSQVWAREGQGGEQFF. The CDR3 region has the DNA TGTGCCAGCAGCCAAGTTTGGGCGCGAGAGGGACAGGGGGGTGAGCAGTTCTTC.

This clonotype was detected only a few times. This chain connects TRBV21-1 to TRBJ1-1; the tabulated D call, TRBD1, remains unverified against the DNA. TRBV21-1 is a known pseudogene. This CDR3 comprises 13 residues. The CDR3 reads CASSKGSGAEAFF. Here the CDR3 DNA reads TGTGCCAGCAGCAAGGGTTCAGGGGCTGAAGCTTTCTTT.

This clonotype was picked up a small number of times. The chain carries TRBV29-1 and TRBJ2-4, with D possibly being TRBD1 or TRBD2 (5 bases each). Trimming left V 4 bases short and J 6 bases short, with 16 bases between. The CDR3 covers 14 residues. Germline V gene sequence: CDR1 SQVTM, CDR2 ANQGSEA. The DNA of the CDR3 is TGCAGCGTTGCCGAGGGGTCTTGGGGAAACATTCAGTACTTC. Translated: CSVAEGSWGNIQYF. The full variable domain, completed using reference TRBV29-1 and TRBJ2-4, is SAVISQKPSRDICQRGTSLTIQCQVDSQVTMMFWYRQQPGQSLTLIATANQGSEATYESGFVIDKFPISRPNLTFSTLTVSNMSPEDSSIYLCSVAEGSWGNIQYFGAGTRLSVL.

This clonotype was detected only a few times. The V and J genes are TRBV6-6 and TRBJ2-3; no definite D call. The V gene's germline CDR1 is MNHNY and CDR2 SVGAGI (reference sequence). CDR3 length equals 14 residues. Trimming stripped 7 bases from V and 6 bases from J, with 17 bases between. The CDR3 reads CASTPLVASDTQYF. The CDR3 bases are TGTGCCAGCACCCCTCTAGTGGCGTCGGATACGCAGTATTTT.

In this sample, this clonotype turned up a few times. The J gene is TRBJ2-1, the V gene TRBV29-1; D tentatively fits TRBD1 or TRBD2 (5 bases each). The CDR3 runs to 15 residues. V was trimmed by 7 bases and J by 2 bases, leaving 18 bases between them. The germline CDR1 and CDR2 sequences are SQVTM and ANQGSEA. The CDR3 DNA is TGCAGCGGCAGCCCCGTCCGAGGGGCCTACAATGAGCAGTTCTTC. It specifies CSGSPVRGAYNEQFF.

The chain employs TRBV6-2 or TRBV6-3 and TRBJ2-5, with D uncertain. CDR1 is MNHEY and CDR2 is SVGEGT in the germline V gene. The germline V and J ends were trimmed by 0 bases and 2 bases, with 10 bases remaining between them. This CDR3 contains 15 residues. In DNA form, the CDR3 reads TGTGCCAGCAGTTACTCGAACTACCTACAAGAGACCCAGTACTTC. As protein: CASSYSNYLQETQYF.

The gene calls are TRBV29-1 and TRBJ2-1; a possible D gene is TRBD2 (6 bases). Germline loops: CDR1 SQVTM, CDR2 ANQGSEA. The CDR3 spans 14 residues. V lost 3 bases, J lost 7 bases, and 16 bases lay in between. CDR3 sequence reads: CSVDYVAGRNEQFF. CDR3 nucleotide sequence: TGCAGCGTTGACTACGTTGCAGGGAGGAATGAGCAGTTCTTC.

This CDR3 reads CSASGGATNEKLFF. Written as DNA, the CDR3 is TGCAGTGCTAGTGGGGGGGCAACTAATGAAAAACTGTTTTTT. The rearrangement uses TRBV20-1 and TRBJ1-4; D possibly corresponds to TRBD1 (5 bases). Trimming stripped 3 bases from V and 0 bases from J, with 8 bases between. There are 14 residues in the CDR3. CDR1 and CDR2 from the germline V gene are DFQATT and SNEGSKA (reference sequence).